Listed here are 26 T cell receptor beta chains from one sample, sequenced in a study of cytomegalovirus exposure and HLA in healthy donors. PCR amplification relied on 60 Vbeta primers (plus 13 Jbeta primers). TCRdb's copy holds only in-frame clones and misses some; the assay was immunoSEQ multiplex PCR. The table records roughly 160,000 clones, roughly 75% of them present only once. The sample was PBMCs. The source is a woman aged 40 to 50 in good health and CMV-seropositive.

The chain recombines TRBV19 with TRBJ2-1; the D is unclear. Germline V gene sequence: CDR1 LNHDA, CDR2 SQIVND (reference sequence). Trimming left V 5 bases short and J 5 bases short, with 16 bases between. This CDR3 has 15 amino acids. CDR3 DNA sequence: TGTGCCAGTAGTGTTCCAGGCATATCTAACAATGAGCAGTTCTTC. It is translated as CASSVPGISNNEQFF.

The chain carries TRBV27 and TRBJ2-7; 11 positions match TRBD2. The CDR3 covers 16 residues. Germline CDR1 is MNHEY and CDR2 is SMNVEV (reference sequence). Trimming cost V 2 bases and J 4 bases; bases outside gene matches: 7. CDR3 in DNA: TGTGCCAGCAGTTTAGGGGTAGCGGGAGGGGGGTACGAGCAGTACTTC. The encoded protein is CASSLGVAGGGYEQYF.

The rearrangement uses TRBV5-1 and TRBJ1-1, with TRBD1 identical over 9 bases. Germline V gene data show CDR1 as SGHRS and CDR2 as YFSETQ. The V gene end was trimmed by 4 bases and the J gene end by 4 bases; junction bases not matched to a gene: 8. CDR3 length equals 15 residues. The DNA of the CDR3 is TGCGCCAGCAGCGGACCGGGACAGGGAGTCACTGAAGCTTTCTTT. As protein: CASSGPGQGVTEAFF.

The chain carries TRBV7-8 and TRBJ1-1; D not certain. This CDR3 spans 11 amino acids. V shed 8 bases and J shed 4 bases, with 8 bases lying between them. Germline V gives CDR1 SGHVS, CDR2 FQNEAQ. The CDR3 DNA is TGTGCCAGCGGGTCGGGCACTGAAGCTTTCTTT. It yields the protein CASGSGTEAFF. The variable domain in full, completed from reference TRBV7-8 and TRBJ1-1, reads GAGVSQSPRYKVAKRGQDVALRCDPISGHVSLFWYQQALGQGPEFLTYFQNEAQLDKSGLPSDRFFAERPEGSVSTLKIQRTQQEDSAVYLCASGSGTEAFFGQGTRLTVV.

V is TRBV5-4 and J is TRBJ2-5; D is ambiguous. The germline V and J ends were trimmed by 1 base and 5 bases, with 12 bases remaining between them. Germline loops: CDR1 SGHNT, CDR2 YYREEE (reference sequence). The CDR3 runs 14 residues. In DNA, the CDR3 is TGTGCCAGCAGCTTGACTTCAACCTCGGAGACCCAGTACTTC. It encodes CASSLTSTSETQYF.

The V call is TRBV5-4, the J call TRBJ2-5; no firm D call. The CDR3 length is 14 residues. V gave up 4 bases and J gave up 3 bases, with 13 bases separating them. Germline CDR1 reads SGHNT; CDR2 reads YYREEE (reference sequence). The CDR3 coding sequence is TGTGCCAGCAGCCCAAGCGCGGCGGAAGAGACCCAGTACTTC. It translates to CASSPSAAEETQYF.

DNA for the CDR3: TGCAGCGTTGCCCGGGACAGGGGGAGGAACACTGAAGCTTTCTTT. Translating it yields CSVARDRGRNTEAFF. The chain uses TRBV29-1 and TRBJ1-1, with 11 nucleotides matching TRBD1. The CDR3 is 15 residues long. Germline CDR1 reads SQVTM; CDR2 reads ANQGSEA. Trimming removed 4 bases from V and 1 base from J; junction bases left unmatched: 5.

The chain employs TRBV6-5 and TRBJ1-2, with 8 nucleotides matching TRBD1. The germline V gene has CDR1 MNHEY and CDR2 SVGAGI. Trimming cost V 2 bases and J 4 bases; bases outside gene matches: 6. The CDR3 spans 15 residues. For the CDR3, the DNA is TGTGCCAGCAGTTACCAGGGGACAGGCCTCTATGGCTACACCTTC. It codes for CASSYQGTGLYGYTF.

The chain has TRBV29-1 and TRBJ2-3; 7 positions agree with TRBD1. CDR1 is SQVTM, CDR2 ANQGSEA, per germline. The CDR3 is made up of 11 amino acids. V dropped 5 bases and J dropped 14; count of bases not matched to a gene: 10. The CDR3 DNA sequence: TGCAGCGTTTGGGAAGGCCCAGGGGGGTATTTT. It codes for CSVWEGPGGYF.

This sequence joins TRBV5-4 and TRBJ2-3; D is unclear. CDR1 is SGHNT and CDR2 is YYREEE in the germline V gene (reference sequence). The V end lost 0 bases, the J end lost 0 bases, and 5 bases lay between the germline ends. The CDR3 totals 14 residues. This chain's CDR3 is CASSLATSTDTQYF. The CDR3 DNA reads as TGTGCCAGCAGCTTGGCCACTAGCACAGATACGCAGTATTTT.

The chain links TRBV18 to TRBJ2-3, with TRBD1 as a possible D gene (5 bases). The V gene's germline CDR1 is KGHSH and CDR2 LQKENI. With 3 bases removed from V and 6 bases from J, the gap between germline ends came to 10 bases. This CDR3 region has 13 residues. As DNA, the CDR3 is TGTGCCAGCTCACCTCGACAGACGGATACGCAGTATTTT. The encoded protein is CASSPRQTDTQYF.

The chain couples TRBV6-1 to TRBJ2-7, with 9 bases that match TRBD1. The CDR3 loop spans 15 amino acids. The germline V gene encodes CDR1 MNHNS and CDR2 SASEGT. Trimming at V came to 4 bases and at J to 1 base, leaving 5 bases not matched to a gene. Here the CDR3 DNA reads TGTGCCAGCAGTGTCACAGGGGGCGCGTCCTACGAGCAGTACTTC. It specifies CASSVTGGASYEQYF.

The chain carries TRBV30 and TRBJ2-5; a weak D match, TRBD2 (6 bases). CDR1 is GTSNPN and CDR2 is SVGIG in the germline V gene (reference sequence). The CDR3 is 14 amino acids. Trimming shortened V by 6 bases and J by 5 bases, and 19 bases separated the two germline ends. DNA for the CDR3: TGTGCCTGTTTCCTTGCGGGACGGGGGGAGACCCAGTACTTC. It codes for CACFLAGRGETQYF.

The V call is TRBV28, the J call TRBJ2-7, with D uncertain. V dropped 5 bases and J dropped 5 bases, with 7 bases sitting between them. The CDR3 is 11 amino acids. Germline CDR1 is MDHEN and CDR2 is SYDVKM. The chain's CDR3 is CASSPSDEQYF. The CDR3 DNA reads as TGTGCCAGCAGTCCCTCGGACGAGCAGTACTTC.

The chain recombines TRBV5-1 with TRBJ2-2, with 8 bases fitting TRBD1. Unmatched junction bases numbered 8, after V lost 0 bases and J lost 7 bases. The CDR3 runs to 16 residues. From germline, CDR1 is SGHRS and CDR2 YFSETQ. The CDR3 loop is CASSLVLTGANGELFF. CDR3 in DNA: TGCGCCAGCAGCTTGGTCTTGACAGGGGCAAACGGGGAGCTGTTTTTT.

This chain joins TRBV29-1 and TRBJ2-3; TRBD1 aligns across 9 bases. Germline CDR1 and CDR2: SQVTM and ANQGSEA. The J segment lost 2 bases and the V segment lost 7 bases, leaving 7 bases of the junction unmatched. This CDR3 has 14 amino acids. The CDR3: CSAGQGIDTDTQYF. CDR3 bases: TGCAGCGCTGGACAGGGGATCGACACAGATACGCAGTATTTT.

CDR3 sequence reads: CAISEPTNGLYNEQFF. In nucleotides, the CDR3 is TGTGCCATCAGTGAGCCAACCAACGGACTGTACAATGAGCAGTTCTTC. This chain connects TRBV10-3 to TRBJ2-1, with D tentatively TRBD2 (5 bases). This CDR3 comprises 16 residues. Germline CDR1 is ENHRY and CDR2 is SYGVKD. V was shortened by 2 bases and J by 4 bases, with 15 bases between the two germline ends.

CDR3 region: CASSFSPGYNEQFF. DNA for the CDR3: TGTGCCAGCAGCTTCTCGCCAGGGTACAATGAGCAGTTCTTC. The chain has TRBV7-2 and TRBJ2-1, with a tentative D call TRBD1 (5 bases). Germline lookup yields CDR1 SGHTA and CDR2 FQGNSA. Trimming pared 3 bases from V and 4 bases from J, leaving 10 bases between. This CDR3 has 14 amino acids. Drawing the rest from reference TRBV7-2 and TRBJ2-1, the complete variable domain is GAGVSQSPSNKVTEKGKDVELRCDPISGHTALYWYRQSLGQGLEFLIYFQGNSAPDKSGLPSDRFSAERTGGSVSTLTIQRTQQEDSAVYLCASSFSPGYNEQFFGPGTRLTVL.

The sample holds one count of this clone. This chain uses TRBV7-3 with TRBJ2-2; the match to TRBD1 covers 8 bases. The CDR3 is 14 amino acids. Germline CDR1 and CDR2: SGHTA and FQGTGA. After removal of 5 bases from V and 6 bases from J, the junction contained 5 bases not matched to a gene. CDR3 amino acids: CASSLNRGSGELFF. CDR3 sequence (DNA): TGTGCCAGCAGCCTTAACAGGGGGTCCGGGGAGCTGTTTTTT. Variable domain in full (rest from reference TRBV7-3 and TRBJ2-2): GAGVSQTPSNKVTEKGKYVELRCDPISGHTALYWYRQSLGQGPEFLIYFQGTGAADDSGLPNDRFFAVRPEGSVSTLKIQRTERGDSAVYLCASSLNRGSGELFFGEGSRLTVL.

This clone was seen only a few times. The chain joins TRBV2 to TRBJ2-7; 8 bases are shared with TRBD2. The ends lost 8 bases at V and 0 bases at J; junction bases unmatched: 9. The CDR3 spans 15 residues. Looked up from germline, CDR1 is SNHLY and CDR2 is FYNNEI. CDR3 protein: CASGWGGRTSYEQYF. CDR3 coding DNA: TGTGCCAGCGGCTGGGGCGGGAGGACCTCCTACGAGCAGTACTTC.

V usage is TRBV7-2 and J usage is TRBJ1-3; D is unresolved. Trimming took off 6 bases at V and 0 bases at J, with 12 bases between the two ends. Germline V gives CDR1 SGHTA, CDR2 FQGNSA. This CDR3 region has 15 residues. The CDR3 sequence is CASSFTVRSGNTIYF. The CDR3 nucleotides read TGTGCCAGCAGTTTCACGGTTCGCTCTGGAAACACCATATATTTT.

This chain connects TRBV15 to TRBJ2-3; no clear D gene. V dropped 0 bases and J dropped 7 bases, with 14 bases sitting between them. Germline CDR1 LNHNV, CDR2 YYDKDF (reference sequence). The CDR3 has 15 residues. The CDR3 DNA is TGTGCCACCAGCAGAGACTCCCGCGCCGCGCATACGCAGTATTTT. Its translation is CATSRDSRAAHTQYF. Full variable domain (remainder filled in from reference TRBV15 and TRBJ2-3): DAMVIQNPRYQVTQFGKPVTLSCSQTLNHNVMYWYQQKSSQAPKLLFHYYDKDFNNEADTPDNFQSRRPNTSFCFLDIRSPGLGDTAMYLCATSRDSRAAHTQYFGPGTRLTVL.

This chain joins TRBV6-5 and TRBJ1-1; weak D call: TRBD1 (5 bases). This CDR3 spans 13 amino acids. Trimming removed 2 bases at V and 5 bases at J, with 9 bases between. Germline CDR1 is MNHEY and CDR2 is SVGAGI. CDR3 sequence: CASSYRGKTEAFF. The CDR3 bases are TGTGCCAGCAGTTACCGGGGGAAGACTGAAGCTTTCTTT.

This clone was detected only a few times. The chain is built from TRBV11-2 and TRBJ2-3; 10 bases match TRBD2. CDR1 is SGHAT, CDR2 FQNNGV, per germline. The CDR3 sequence is 15 residues long. V dropped 1 base and J dropped 5; count of bases not matched to a gene: 3. The CDR3 bases are TGTGCCAGCAGCTTAGGGGCTAGCGGGAGAGATACGCAGTATTTT. It encodes CASSLGASGRDTQYF.

The V call is TRBV11-2, the J call TRBJ1-1; D gene uncertain. Germline CDR1 and CDR2: SGHAT and FQNNGV. Trimming shortened V by 5 bases and J by 1 base, and 8 bases separated the two germline ends. The CDR3 covers 13 residues. CDR3 coding DNA: TGTGCCAGCAGCCGTACGAGGAACACTGAAGCTTTCTTT. Its protein is CASSRTRNTEAFF.

The CDR3 bases are TGTGCCAGCAGCCTCGGCCTAGCGGAGGCTTGGTCCAATGAGCAGTTCTTC. It is translated as CASSLGLAEAWSNEQFF. J is TRBJ2-1 and V is TRBV7-6; 7 nucleotides agree with TRBD2. Germline values: CDR1 SGHVS, CDR2 FNYEAQ. The CDR3 runs 17 residues. Trimming at V came to 5 bases and at J to 6 bases, leaving 16 bases not matched to a gene. Full variable domain (outside the CDR3, taken from reference TRBV7-6 and TRBJ2-1): GAGVSQSPRYKVTKRGQDVALRCDPISGHVSLYWYRQALGQGPEFLTYFNYEAQQDKSGLPNDRFSAERPEGSISTLTIQRTEQRDSAMYRCASSLGLAEAWSNEQFFGPGTRLTVL.